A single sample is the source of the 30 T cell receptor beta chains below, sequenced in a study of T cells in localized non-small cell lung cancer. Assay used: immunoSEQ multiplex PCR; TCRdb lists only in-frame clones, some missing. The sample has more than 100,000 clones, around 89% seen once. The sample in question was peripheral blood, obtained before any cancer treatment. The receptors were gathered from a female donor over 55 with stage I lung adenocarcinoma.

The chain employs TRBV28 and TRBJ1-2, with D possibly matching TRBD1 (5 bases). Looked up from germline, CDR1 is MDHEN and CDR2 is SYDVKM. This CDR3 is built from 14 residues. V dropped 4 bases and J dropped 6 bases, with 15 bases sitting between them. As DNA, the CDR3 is TGTGCCAGCAGTTCAGGGAAGGGAAATGATGGCTACACCTTC. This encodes CASSSGKGNDGYTF.

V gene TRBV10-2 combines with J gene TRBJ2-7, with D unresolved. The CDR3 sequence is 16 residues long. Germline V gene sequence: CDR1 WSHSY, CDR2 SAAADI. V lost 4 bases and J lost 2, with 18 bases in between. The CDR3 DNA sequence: TGCGCCAGCAGTGCAGCAGGCGGAGCGACGACCTACGAGCAGTACTTC. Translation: CASSAAGGATTYEQYF.

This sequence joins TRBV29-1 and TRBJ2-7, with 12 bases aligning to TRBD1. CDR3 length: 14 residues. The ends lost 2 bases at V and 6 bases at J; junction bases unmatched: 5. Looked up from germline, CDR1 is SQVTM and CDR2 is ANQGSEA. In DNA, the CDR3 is TGCAGCGTTGAAAGCCGGGACAGGGGGCTCGAGCAGTACTTC. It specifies CSVESRDRGLEQYF.

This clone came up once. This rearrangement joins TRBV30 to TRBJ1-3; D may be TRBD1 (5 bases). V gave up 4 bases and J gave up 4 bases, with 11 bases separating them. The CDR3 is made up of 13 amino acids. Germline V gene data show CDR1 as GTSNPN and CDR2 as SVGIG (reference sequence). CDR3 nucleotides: TGTGCCTGGATTATCGGGGGAGGAAACACCATATATTTT. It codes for CAWIIGGGNTIYF.

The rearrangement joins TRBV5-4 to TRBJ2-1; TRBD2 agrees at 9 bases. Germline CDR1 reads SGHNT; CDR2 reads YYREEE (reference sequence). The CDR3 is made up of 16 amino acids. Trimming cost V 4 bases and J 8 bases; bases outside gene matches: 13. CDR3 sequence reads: CASSPAVREGGDEQFF. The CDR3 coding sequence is TGTGCCAGCAGCCCAGCGGTGCGGGAGGGAGGCGATGAGCAGTTCTTC.

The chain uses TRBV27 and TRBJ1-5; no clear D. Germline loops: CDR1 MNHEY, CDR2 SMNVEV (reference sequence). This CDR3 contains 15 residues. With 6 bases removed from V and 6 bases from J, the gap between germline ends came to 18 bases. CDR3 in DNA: TGTGCCAGCAGGGAGGAGGGAGGAGGAGGTCAGCCCCAGCATTTT. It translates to CASREEGGGGQPQHF.

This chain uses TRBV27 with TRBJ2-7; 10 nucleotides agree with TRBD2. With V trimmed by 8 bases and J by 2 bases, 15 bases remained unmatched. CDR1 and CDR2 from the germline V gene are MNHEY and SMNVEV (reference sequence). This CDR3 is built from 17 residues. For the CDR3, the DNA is TGTGCCAGCGGGGCTAGCGGGAGCGGAACTCGCACCTACGAGCAGTACTTC. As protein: CASGASGSGTRTYEQYF.

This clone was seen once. The CDR3 sequence: CASSLLLAGSYNEQFF. The CDR3, as DNA: TGTGCCAGCAGTTTATTGCTAGCGGGCAGCTACAATGAGCAGTTCTTC. The chain joins TRBV28 to TRBJ2-1, with 8 bases aligning to TRBD2. Trimming cost V 1 base and J 3 bases; bases outside gene matches: 5. The CDR3 is 16 amino acids. Germline values: CDR1 MDHEN, CDR2 SYDVKM.

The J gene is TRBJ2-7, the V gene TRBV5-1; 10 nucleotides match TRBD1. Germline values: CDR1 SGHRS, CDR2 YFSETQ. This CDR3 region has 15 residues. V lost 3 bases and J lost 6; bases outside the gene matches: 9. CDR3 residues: CASSSGQGIGGEQYF. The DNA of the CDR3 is TGCGCCAGCAGCTCGGGACAGGGGATCGGGGGCGAGCAGTACTTC.

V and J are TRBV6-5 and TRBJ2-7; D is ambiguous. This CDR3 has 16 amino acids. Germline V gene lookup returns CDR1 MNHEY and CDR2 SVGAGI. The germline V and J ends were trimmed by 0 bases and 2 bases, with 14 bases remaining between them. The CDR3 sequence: CASSYSADPFPYEQYF. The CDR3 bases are TGTGCCAGCAGTTACTCGGCGGACCCGTTTCCCTACGAGCAGTACTTC.

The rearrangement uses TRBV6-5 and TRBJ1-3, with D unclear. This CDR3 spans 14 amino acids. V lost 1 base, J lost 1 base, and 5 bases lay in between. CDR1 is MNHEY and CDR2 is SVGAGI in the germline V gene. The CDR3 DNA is TGTGCCAGCAGTTACTTGGGGTCTGGAAACACCATATATTTT. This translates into CASSYLGSGNTIYF.

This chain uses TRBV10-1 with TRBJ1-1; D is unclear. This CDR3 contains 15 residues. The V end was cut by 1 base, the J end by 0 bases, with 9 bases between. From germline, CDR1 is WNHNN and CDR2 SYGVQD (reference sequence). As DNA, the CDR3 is TGCGCCAGCAGTGAGTTCATAGGATTGAACACTGAAGCTTTCTTT. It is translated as CASSEFIGLNTEAFF.

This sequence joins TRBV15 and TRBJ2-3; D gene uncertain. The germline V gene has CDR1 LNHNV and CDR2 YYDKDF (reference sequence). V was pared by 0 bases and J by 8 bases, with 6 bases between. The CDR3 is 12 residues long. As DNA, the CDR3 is TGTGCCACCAGCAGAGATGAGCGTACGCAGTATTTT. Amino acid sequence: CATSRDERTQYF.

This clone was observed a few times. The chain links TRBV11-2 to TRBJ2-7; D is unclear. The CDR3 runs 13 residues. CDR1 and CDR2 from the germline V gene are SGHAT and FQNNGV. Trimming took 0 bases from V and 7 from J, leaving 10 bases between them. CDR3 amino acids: CASSLEVIREQYF. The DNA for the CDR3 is TGTGCCAGCAGCTTAGAGGTCATAAGGGAGCAGTACTTC. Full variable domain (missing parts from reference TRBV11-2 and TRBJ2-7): EAGVAQSPRYKIIEKRQSVAFWCNPISGHATLYWYQQILGQGPKLLIQFQNNGVVDDSQLPKDRFSAERLKGVDSTLKIQPAKLEDSAVYLCASSLEVIREQYFGPGTRLTVT.

Written as DNA, the CDR3 is TGCGCCAGCAGCCAAGGTCAGGGTCCCTCGTACGAGCAGTACTTC. Translated, it gives CASSQGQGPSYEQYF. The V and J genes are TRBV4-1 and TRBJ2-7; possible D gene TRBD1, 5 bases. The length of the CDR3 is 15 residues. V lost 1 base, J lost 4 bases, and 14 bases lay in between. Germline CDR1 reads MGHRA; CDR2 reads YSYEKL.

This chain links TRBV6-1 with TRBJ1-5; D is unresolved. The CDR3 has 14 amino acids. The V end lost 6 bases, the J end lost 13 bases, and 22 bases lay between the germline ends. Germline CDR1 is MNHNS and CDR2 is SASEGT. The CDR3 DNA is TGTGCCAGCAGGGCGGGATGGGTTGGCACCCCTCAGCATTTT. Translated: CASRAGWVGTPQHF.

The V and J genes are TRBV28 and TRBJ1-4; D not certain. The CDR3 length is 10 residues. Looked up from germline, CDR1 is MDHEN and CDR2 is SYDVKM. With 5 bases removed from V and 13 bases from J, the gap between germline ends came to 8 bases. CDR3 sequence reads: CASSRGSLFF. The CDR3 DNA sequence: TGTGCCAGCAGTCGTGGTTCACTGTTTTTT.

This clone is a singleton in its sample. For the CDR3, the DNA is TGTGCCAGCAGCCTAACCGGGACTAGCAGATACAATGAGCAGTTCTTC. Translation: CASSLTGTSRYNEQFF. The V call is TRBV7-6, the J call TRBJ2-1; 9 bases fit TRBD2. Germline CDR1 reads SGHVS; CDR2 reads FNYEAQ. The trim removed 5 bases at V and 4 bases at J, leaving 9 bases unmatched. CDR3 size: 16 residues.

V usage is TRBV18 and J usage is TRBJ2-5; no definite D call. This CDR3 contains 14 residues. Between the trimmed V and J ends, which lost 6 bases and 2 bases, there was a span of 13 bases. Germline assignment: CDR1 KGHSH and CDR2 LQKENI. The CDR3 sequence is CASSPGPSQETQYF. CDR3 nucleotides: TGTGCCAGCTCTCCCGGGCCCTCTCAAGAGACCCAGTACTTC. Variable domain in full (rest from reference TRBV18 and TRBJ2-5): NAGVMQNPRHLVRRRGQEARLRCSPMKGHSHVYWYRQLPEEGLKFMVYLQKENIIDESGMPKERFSAEFPKEGPSILRIQQVVRGDSAAYFCASSPGPSQETQYFGPGTRLLVL.

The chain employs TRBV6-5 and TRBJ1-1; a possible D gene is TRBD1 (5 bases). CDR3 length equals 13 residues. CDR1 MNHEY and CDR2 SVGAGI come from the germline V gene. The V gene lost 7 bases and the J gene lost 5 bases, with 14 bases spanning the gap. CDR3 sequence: CASTRGGGTEAFF. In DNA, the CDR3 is TGTGCCAGCACCAGAGGTGGGGGAACTGAAGCTTTCTTT.

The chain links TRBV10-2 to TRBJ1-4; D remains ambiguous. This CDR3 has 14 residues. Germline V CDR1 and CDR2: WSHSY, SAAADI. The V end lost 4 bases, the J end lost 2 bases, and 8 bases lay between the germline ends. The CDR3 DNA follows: TGCGCCAGCAGTGTAGGGAGGACTAATGAAAAACTGTTTTTT. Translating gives CASSVGRTNEKLFF.

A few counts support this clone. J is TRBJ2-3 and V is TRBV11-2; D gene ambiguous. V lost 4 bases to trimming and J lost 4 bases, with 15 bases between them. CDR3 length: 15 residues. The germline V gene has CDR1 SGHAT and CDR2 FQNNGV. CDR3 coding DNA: TGTGCCAGCAGCTCCTTGGCAATGGGTGCAGATACGCAGTATTTT. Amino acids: CASSSLAMGADTQYF.

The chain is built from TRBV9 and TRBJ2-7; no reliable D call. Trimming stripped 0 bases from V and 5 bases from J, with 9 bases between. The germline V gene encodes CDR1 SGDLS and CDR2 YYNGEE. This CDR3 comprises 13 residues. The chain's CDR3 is CASSVASLDEQYF. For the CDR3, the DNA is TGTGCCAGCAGCGTAGCTTCCCTTGACGAGCAGTACTTC.

The CDR3 protein is CAITGSYEQYF. CDR3 nucleotides: TGTGCCATTACAGGGTCGTACGAGCAGTACTTC. The chain recombines TRBV28 with TRBJ2-7; tentatively, D is TRBD1 (6 bases). This CDR3 comprises 11 residues. V lost 10 bases, J lost 4 bases, and 11 bases lay in between. Looked up from germline, CDR1 is MDHEN and CDR2 is SYDVKM.

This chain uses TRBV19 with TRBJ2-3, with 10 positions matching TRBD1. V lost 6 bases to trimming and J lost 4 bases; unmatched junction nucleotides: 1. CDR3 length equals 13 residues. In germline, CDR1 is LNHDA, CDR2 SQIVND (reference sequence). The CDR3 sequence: CASRTGGSDTQYF. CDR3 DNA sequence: TGTGCCAGTAGGACAGGGGGCTCAGATACGCAGTATTTT.

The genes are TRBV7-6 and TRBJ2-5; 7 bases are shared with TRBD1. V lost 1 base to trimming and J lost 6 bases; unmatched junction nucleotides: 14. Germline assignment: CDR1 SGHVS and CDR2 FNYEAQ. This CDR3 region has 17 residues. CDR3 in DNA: TGTGCCAGCAGCTTAGTTACGTCCGGGACAGCTCAGCAGACCCAGTACTTC. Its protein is CASSLVTSGTAQQTQYF.

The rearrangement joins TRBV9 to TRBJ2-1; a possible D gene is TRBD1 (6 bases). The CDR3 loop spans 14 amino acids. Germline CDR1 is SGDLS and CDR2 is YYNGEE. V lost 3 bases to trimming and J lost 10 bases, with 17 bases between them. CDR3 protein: CASSAGLSQGEQFF. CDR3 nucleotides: TGTGCCAGCAGCGCCGGACTCTCCCAGGGGGAGCAGTTCTTC.

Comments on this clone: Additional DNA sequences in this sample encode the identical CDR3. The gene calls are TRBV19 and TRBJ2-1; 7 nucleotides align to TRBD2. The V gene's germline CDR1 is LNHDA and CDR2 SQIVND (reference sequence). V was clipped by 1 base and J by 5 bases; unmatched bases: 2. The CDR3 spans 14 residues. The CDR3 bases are TGTGCCAGTAGTATAGGGCTAGCGGACAATGAGCAGTTCTTC. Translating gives CASSIGLADNEQFF. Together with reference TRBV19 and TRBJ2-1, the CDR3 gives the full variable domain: DGGITQSPKYLFRKEGQNVTLSCEQNLNHDAMYWYRQDPGQGLRLIYYSQIVNDFQKGDIAEGYSVSREKKESFPLTVTSAQKNPTAFYLCASSIGLADNEQFFGPGTRLTVL.

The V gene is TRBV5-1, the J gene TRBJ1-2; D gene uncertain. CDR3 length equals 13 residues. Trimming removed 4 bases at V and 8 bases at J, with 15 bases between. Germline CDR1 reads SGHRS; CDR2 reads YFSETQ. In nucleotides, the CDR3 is TGCGCCAGCAGCCCGAGCCAAACCTCGGGCTACACCTTC. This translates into CASSPSQTSGYTF.

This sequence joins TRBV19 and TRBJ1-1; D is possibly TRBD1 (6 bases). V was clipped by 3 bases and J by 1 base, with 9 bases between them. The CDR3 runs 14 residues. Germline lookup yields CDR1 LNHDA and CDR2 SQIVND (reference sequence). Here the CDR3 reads CASSIGQKNTEAFF. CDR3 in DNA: TGTGCCAGTAGTATCGGACAGAAGAACACTGAAGCTTTCTTT. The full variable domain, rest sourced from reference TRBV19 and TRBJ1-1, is DGGITQSPKYLFRKEGQNVTLSCEQNLNHDAMYWYRQDPGQGLRLIYYSQIVNDFQKGDIAEGYSVSREKKESFPLTVTSAQKNPTAFYLCASSIGQKNTEAFFGQGTRLTVV.